Below are 31 T cell receptor beta chains sequenced from a single sample in a study of cytomegalovirus exposure and HLA in healthy donors. Primers included in the PCR were 60 Vbeta and 13 Jbeta primers. Assay: immunoSEQ multiplex PCR; the TCRdb copy retains only in-frame clones and omits some. The sample shows 160,000 or so clones, roughly four fifths of them seen only once. The source material was PBMCs. The receptors come from a man in his forties in good health and CMV-seronegative.

This clone appeared a single time. This sequence joins TRBV2 and TRBJ2-3; 8 positions match TRBD2. The CDR3 is made up of 13 amino acids. With V trimmed by 8 bases and J by 4 bases, 5 bases remained unmatched. Germline lookup yields CDR1 SNHLY and CDR2 FYNNEI. Here the CDR3 DNA reads TGTGCCAGCGCACAGCGGGGGCCAGATACGCAGTATTTT. It yields the protein CASAQRGPDTQYF.

The chain combines TRBV28 with TRBJ2-2, with D possibly being TRBD1 (6 bases). V shed 8 bases and J shed 0 bases, with 16 bases lying between them. Germline CDR1 reads MDHEN; CDR2 reads SYDVKM. The length of the CDR3 is 16 residues. Here the CDR3 reads CASLLPRGPNTGELFF. CDR3 nucleotides: TGTGCCAGCCTCCTACCCAGGGGACCGAACACCGGGGAGCTGTTTTTT. Filled out from reference TRBV28 and TRBJ2-2, the complete variable domain reads DVKVTQSSRYLVKRTGEKVFLECVQDMDHENMFWYRQDPGLGLRLIYFSYDVKMKEKGDIPEGYSVSREKKERFSLILESASTNQTSMYLCASLLPRGPNTGELFFGEGSRLTVL.

This clone was observed once. The chain recombines TRBV7-2 with TRBJ1-5; D uncertain. The length of the CDR3 is 14 residues. Per germline, CDR1 SGHTA and CDR2 FQGNSA. V was pared by 1 base and J by 4 bases, with 8 bases between. CDR3 nucleotide sequence: TGTGCCAGCAGCTTAGGGGAGAAAAATCAGCCCCAGCATTTT. It specifies CASSLGEKNQPQHF. The variable domain in full, completed from reference TRBV7-2 and TRBJ1-5, reads GAGVSQSPSNKVTEKGKDVELRCDPISGHTALYWYRQSLGQGLEFLIYFQGNSAPDKSGLPSDRFSAERTGGSVSTLTIQRTQQEDSAVYLCASSLGEKNQPQHFGDGTRLSIL.

The chain carries TRBV9 and TRBJ2-5, with 10 bases fitting TRBD1. V gave up 2 bases and J gave up 2 bases; unmatched junction bases: 6. The length of the CDR3 is 16 residues. Germline values: CDR1 SGDLS, CDR2 YYNGEE. In nucleotides, the CDR3 is TGTGCCAGCAGCGTTTCCGGGACAGGGGTACAAGAGACCCAGTACTTC. Amino acid sequence: CASSVSGTGVQETQYF.

CDR3 region: CATSTSQGTRNQPQHF. As DNA, the CDR3 is TGTGCCACCAGCACTTCACAGGGGACCAGGAATCAGCCCCAGCATTTT. V and J are TRBV15 and TRBJ1-5, with 7 bases aligning to TRBD1. The V and J ends lost 4 bases and 4 bases, in that order; junction bases with no gene match: 10. The CDR3 spans 16 residues. From germline, CDR1 is LNHNV and CDR2 YYDKDF (reference sequence).

V and J are TRBV2 and TRBJ2-2; TRBD2 agrees at 7 bases. CDR1 and CDR2 (germline): SNHLY, FYNNEI. This CDR3 region has 15 residues. Germline trimming cut 9 bases from V and 2 bases from J; bases unmatched to any gene: 9. CDR3 in DNA: TGTGCCAGTCACTCGGGACTACTTAACACCGGGGAGCTGTTTTTT. It is translated as CASHSGLLNTGELFF.

The chain employs TRBV5-6 and TRBJ2-4, with D possibly being TRBD1 (5 bases). CDR3 length: 16 amino acids. Per germline, CDR1 SGHDT and CDR2 YYEEEE. Trimming left V 5 bases short and J 0 bases short, with 15 bases between. The CDR3 loop is CASSYRQFIAKNIQYF. CDR3 nucleotides: TGTGCCAGCAGTTACCGACAGTTCATAGCCAAAAACATTCAGTACTTC.

The V and J genes are TRBV9 and TRBJ2-7; 8 bases agree with TRBD2. V was pared by 3 bases and J by 4 bases, with 9 bases of the junction left unmatched. This CDR3 contains 15 residues. Germline-derived CDR1 and CDR2 are SGDLS and YYNGEE. CDR3 in DNA: TGTGCCAGCAGCGCCACTCCGGGGGGGTATTACGAGCAGTACTTC. This gives the protein CASSATPGGYYEQYF.

A single count supports this clone. The V call is TRBV18, the J call TRBJ2-3; TRBD2 aligns across 13 bases. This CDR3 contains 18 residues. Germline values: CDR1 KGHSH, CDR2 LQKENI. V gave up 3 bases and J gave up 5 bases; unmatched junction bases: 11. CDR3 sequence (DNA): TGTGCCAGCTCACCCCAGGGACTAGCGGGGCCCCCAGGAGATACGCAGTATTTT. Its protein is CASSPQGLAGPPGDTQYF.

The V call is TRBV7-2, the J call TRBJ1-4, with D perhaps matching TRBD1 (6 bases). Between the trimmed V and J ends, which lost 3 bases and 4 bases, there was a span of 15 bases. The CDR3 runs 16 residues. The germline V gene encodes CDR1 SGHTA and CDR2 FQGNSA. The CDR3 DNA reads as TGTGCCAGCAGCTTCTTCTCAGGGGAGGGTAATGAAAAACTGTTTTTT. Translating it yields CASSFFSGEGNEKLFF.

This chain connects TRBV10-3 to TRBJ1-2; D ambiguous. Germline lookup yields CDR1 ENHRY and CDR2 SYGVKD. V lost 3 bases, J lost 6 bases, and 11 bases lay in between. The CDR3 runs to 13 residues. The CDR3 DNA reads as TGTGCCATCAGTGATTTAATTCTCGATGGCTACACCTTC. Translated, it gives CAISDLILDGYTF.

The chain employs TRBV18 and TRBJ2-1, with 13 nucleotides matching TRBD2. The CDR3 has 17 amino acids. Trimming removed 3 bases from V and 7 bases from J; junction bases left unmatched: 9. The germline V gene encodes CDR1 KGHSH and CDR2 LQKENI. The CDR3 spells CASSPSGLAGAINEQFF. CDR3 in DNA: TGTGCCAGCTCACCTTCCGGACTAGCGGGGGCCATAAATGAGCAGTTCTTC.

The CDR3 DNA follows: TGTGCCAGCAGCTTTTTCCGAGGGGGCGGGTACGAGCAGTACTTC. As protein: CASSFFRGGGYEQYF. The chain recombines TRBV7-2 with TRBJ2-7; the match to TRBD1 covers 7 bases. Trimming at V came to 3 bases and at J to 4 bases, leaving 9 bases not matched to a gene. The CDR3 extends over 15 amino acids. Germline CDR1 and CDR2: SGHTA and FQGNSA.

This sequence joins TRBV2 and TRBJ2-7, with 8 nucleotides matching TRBD1. The junction had 11 bases not matched to a gene; V was cut back by 7 bases and J by 0 bases. The CDR3 loop spans 16 amino acids. Germline V gene data show CDR1 as SNHLY and CDR2 as FYNNEI. The CDR3 DNA follows: TGTGCCAGCAACACCGACAGGGGCCGGGGCTCCTACGAGCAGTACTTC. Its protein is CASNTDRGRGSYEQYF.

This clone was detected only a few times. The chain carries TRBV10-3 and TRBJ1-1; D is possibly TRBD1 (6 bases). Per the germline V gene, CDR1 is ENHRY and CDR2 is SYGVKD. The CDR3 contains 14 residues. The ends were cut back, 4 bases at V and 0 bases at J, with 9 bases in the middle. CDR3 protein: CAISGQAMNTEAFF. The CDR3 nucleotides are TGTGCCATCAGTGGACAGGCAATGAACACTGAAGCTTTCTTT.

The chain uses TRBV14 and TRBJ2-7, with D unresolved. This CDR3 has 13 amino acids. Per germline, CDR1 SGHDN and CDR2 FVKESK. The germline V and J ends were trimmed by 6 bases and 0 bases, with 9 bases remaining between them. The CDR3 region is CASRRHSSYEQYF. CDR3 DNA sequence: TGTGCCAGCAGGCGTCATAGCTCCTACGAGCAGTACTTC.

This chain uses TRBV6-6 with TRBJ2-1, with TRBD1 matching over 7 bases. The CDR3 totals 13 residues. The V gene's germline CDR1 is MNHNY and CDR2 SVGAGI (reference sequence). V was clipped by 11 bases and J by 7 bases; unmatched bases: 11. The CDR3 DNA sequence: TGTGCCGCAACCGAGGGGGCTGGGAATGAGCAGTTCTTC. It codes for CAATEGAGNEQFF.

Here the CDR3 reads CASSFRGARGANVLTF. The CDR3 nucleotides read TGTGCCAGCAGTTTTCGGGGTGCTAGAGGGGCCAACGTCCTGACTTTC. The chain uses TRBV6-5 and TRBJ2-6, with D possibly being TRBD2 (5 bases). Looked up from germline, CDR1 is MNHEY and CDR2 is SVGAGI. V shed 4 bases and J shed 4 bases, with 14 bases lying between them. The CDR3 loop spans 16 amino acids.

CDR3 bases: TGTGCCAGCAGCCAAGACCAGGGGTCAGGATCACCCCTCCACTTT. Translated: CASSQDQGSGSPLHF. This chain connects TRBV4-2 to TRBJ1-6, with a tentative D call TRBD1 (6 bases). The CDR3 loop spans 15 amino acids. CDR1 LGHNA and CDR2 YNFKEQ come from the germline V gene. Between the trimmed V and J ends, which lost 0 bases and 10 bases, there was a span of 13 bases.

The chain couples TRBV2 to TRBJ2-5, with 7 bases lining up with TRBD1. The J call may be mistaken, given a closer DNA end match to TRBJ2-7. CDR3 length equals 13 residues. The V gene's germline CDR1 is SNHLY and CDR2 FYNNEI. The CDR3 sequence: CASRPGQLYEQYF. CDR3 coding DNA: TGTGCCAGCCGTCCGGGACAGCTTTACGAGCAGTACTTC.

The V gene is TRBV4-3, the J gene TRBJ2-1, with 7 bases aligning to TRBD1. Germline CDR1 and CDR2: LGHNA and YSLEER. The CDR3 runs to 15 residues. The V and J ends lost 4 bases and 0 bases, in that order; junction bases with no gene match: 3. The CDR3 loop is CASSLDRVSYNEQFF. The DNA for the CDR3 is TGCGCCAGCAGCCTAGACAGGGTCTCCTACAATGAGCAGTTCTTC.

The chain employs TRBV4-3 and TRBJ1-5; D gene unclear. This CDR3 spans 15 amino acids. Germline CDR1 LGHNA, CDR2 YSLEER. Trimming cost V 0 bases and J 3 bases, with 9 bases left between them. The CDR3 region is CASSQDFSFNQPQHF. Here the CDR3 DNA reads TGCGCCAGCAGCCAAGATTTCAGTTTCAATCAGCCCCAGCATTTT.

The rearrangement joins TRBV28 to TRBJ1-4; D not certain. The V end was cut by 3 bases, the J end by 0 bases, with 17 bases between. The CDR3 loop spans 18 amino acids. Germline-derived CDR1 and CDR2 are MDHEN and SYDVKM. The CDR3 reads CASSFSLEALATNEKLFF. The CDR3 coding sequence is TGTGCCAGCAGTTTTTCTTTAGAGGCACTTGCAACTAATGAAAAACTGTTTTTT.

A remark on this clone: The germline gene is not matched at one end of the junction; a read error may be the cause. J is TRBJ1-1 and V is TRBV7-9; D gene ambiguous. CDR1 SEHNR and CDR2 FQNEAQ come from the germline V gene (reference sequence). This CDR3 region has 8 residues. The CDR3: CASSLSSF. The CDR3 DNA is TGTGCCAGCAGCTTATCATCCTTT.

The chain is built from TRBV7-9 and TRBJ2-7; D is perhaps TRBD2 (7 bases). Trimming pared 5 bases from V and 6 bases from J, leaving 20 bases between. CDR1 SEHNR and CDR2 FQNEAQ come from the germline V gene (reference sequence). The CDR3 totals 15 residues. The chain's CDR3 is CASSRTGGLQGEQYF. The CDR3, as DNA: TGTGCCAGCAGCCGAACCGGGGGGCTTCAGGGCGAGCAGTACTTC.

The chain couples TRBV30 to TRBJ2-1; D not certain. V lost 3 bases and J 10 bases, leaving 16 bases between the germline ends. CDR3 length: 13 amino acids. Germline values: CDR1 GTSNPN, CDR2 SVGIG (reference sequence). CDR3: CAWRRLIAREQFF. Here the CDR3 DNA reads TGTGCCTGGAGACGTCTGATAGCACGGGAGCAGTTCTTC.

Only one count was recorded for this clone. V is TRBV18 and J is TRBJ1-3, with D possibly being TRBD1 (5 bases). The V end lost 2 bases, the J end lost 3 bases, and 11 bases lay between the germline ends. Germline V CDR1 and CDR2: KGHSH, LQKENI. The CDR3 is 15 residues long. The CDR3 bases are TGTGCCAGCTCACCATCAGGGTCAAATGGAAACACCATATATTTT. Protein: CASSPSGSNGNTIYF.

In its sample, this clone was seen once. DNA for the CDR3: TGCGCCAGCAGCCAAGACTTGGGGGACTCGAACACCGGGGAGCTGTTTTTT. This encodes CASSQDLGDSNTGELFF. The chain uses TRBV4-3 and TRBJ2-2, with D perhaps TRBD2 (6 bases). The CDR3 loop spans 17 amino acids. The germline gives CDR1 LGHNA, CDR2 YSLEER. V was pared by 0 bases and J by 0 bases, with 11 bases between.

The chain is built from TRBV28 and TRBJ2-2; 10 nucleotides line up with TRBD1. The CDR3 extends over 15 amino acids. The trim removed 4 bases at V and 7 bases at J, leaving 6 bases unmatched. CDR1 and CDR2 from the germline V gene are MDHEN and SYDVKM. As DNA, the CDR3 is TGTGCCAGCAGTTCGCCGGGACAGGGGATCGGGGAGCTGTTTTTT. As protein: CASSSPGQGIGELFF. The variable domain in full, with the rest retrieved from reference TRBV28 and TRBJ2-2, is DVKVTQSSRYLVKRTGEKVFLECVQDMDHENMFWYRQDPGLGLRLIYFSYDVKMKEKGDIPEGYSVSREKKERFSLILESASTNQTSMYLCASSSPGQGIGELFFGEGSRLTVL.

The chain has TRBV18 and TRBJ2-2; D ambiguous. Between the trimmed V and J ends, which lost 5 bases and 0 bases, there was a span of 13 bases. The CDR3 is 16 residues long. Germline CDR1 KGHSH, CDR2 LQKENI. CDR3 loop: CASSSVPPTNTGELFF. The CDR3 DNA is TGTGCCAGCTCATCGGTCCCACCCACGAACACCGGGGAGCTGTTTTTT.

Only a few counts were recorded for this clone. This chain connects TRBV5-6 to TRBJ1-5; 10 bases are shared with TRBD1. CDR1 SGHDT and CDR2 YYEEEE come from the germline V gene. The V and J ends lost 3 bases and 3 bases, in that order; junction bases with no gene match: 12. CDR3 length: 18 amino acids. For the CDR3, the DNA is TGTGCCAGCAGCTCGGCCCCCGGGACAGGGGTCCTCAATCAGCCCCAGCATTTT. It translates to CASSSAPGTGVLNQPQHF.